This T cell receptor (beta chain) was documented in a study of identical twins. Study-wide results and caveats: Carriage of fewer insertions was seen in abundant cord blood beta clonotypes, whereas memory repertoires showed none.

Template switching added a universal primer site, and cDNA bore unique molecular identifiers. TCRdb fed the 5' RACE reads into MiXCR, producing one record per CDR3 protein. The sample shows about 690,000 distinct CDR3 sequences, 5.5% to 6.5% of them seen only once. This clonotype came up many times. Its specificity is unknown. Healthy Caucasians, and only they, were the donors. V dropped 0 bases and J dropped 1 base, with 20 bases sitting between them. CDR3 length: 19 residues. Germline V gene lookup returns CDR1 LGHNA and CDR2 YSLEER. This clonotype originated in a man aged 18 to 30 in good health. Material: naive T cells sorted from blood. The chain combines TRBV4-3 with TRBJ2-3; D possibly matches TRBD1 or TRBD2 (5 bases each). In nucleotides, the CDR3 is TGCGCCAGCAGCCAAGATTCCCACCAGGGAGAAGGAGGCACAGATACGCAGTATTTT. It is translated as CASSQDSHQGEGGTDTQYF.